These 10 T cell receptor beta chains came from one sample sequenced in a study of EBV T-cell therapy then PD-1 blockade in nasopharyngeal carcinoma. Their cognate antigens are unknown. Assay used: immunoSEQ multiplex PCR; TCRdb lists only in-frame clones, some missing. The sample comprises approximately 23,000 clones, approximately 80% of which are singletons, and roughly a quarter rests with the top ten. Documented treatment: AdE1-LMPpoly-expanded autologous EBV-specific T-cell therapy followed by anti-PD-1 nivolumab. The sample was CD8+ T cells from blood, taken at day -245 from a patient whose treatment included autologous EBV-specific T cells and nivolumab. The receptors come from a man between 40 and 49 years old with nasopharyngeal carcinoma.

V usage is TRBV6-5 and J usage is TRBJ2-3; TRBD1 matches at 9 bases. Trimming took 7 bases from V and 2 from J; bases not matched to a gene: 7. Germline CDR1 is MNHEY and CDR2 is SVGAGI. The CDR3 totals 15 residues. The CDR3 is CASIDGTGTTDTQYF. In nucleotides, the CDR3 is TGTGCCAGCATCGATGGGACAGGGACCACAGATACGCAGTATTTT.

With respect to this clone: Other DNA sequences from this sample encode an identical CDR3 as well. The CDR3 DNA reads TGTGCCAGCAGCGTAGATGGACTCGCGAACACTGAAGCTTTCTTT. It specifies CASSVDGLANTEAFF. This chain connects TRBV9 to TRBJ1-1; D unclear. V lost 0 bases and J 1 base, leaving 10 bases between the germline ends. The CDR3 has 15 residues. Looked up from germline, CDR1 is SGDLS and CDR2 is YYNGEE. Full variable domain (missing parts from reference TRBV9 and TRBJ1-1): DSGVTQTPKHLITATGQRVTLRCSPRSGDLSVYWYQQSLDQGLQFLIQYYNGEERAKGNILERFSAQQFPDLHSELNLSSLELGDSALYFCASSVDGLANTEAFFGQGTRLTVV.

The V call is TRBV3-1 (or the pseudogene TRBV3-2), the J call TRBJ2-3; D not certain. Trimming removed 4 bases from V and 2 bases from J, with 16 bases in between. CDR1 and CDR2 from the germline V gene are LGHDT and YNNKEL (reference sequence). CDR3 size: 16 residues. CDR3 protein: CASSLRPLLPTDTQYF. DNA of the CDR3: TGTGCCAGCAGCCTAAGACCTCTTCTCCCCACAGATACGCAGTATTTT.

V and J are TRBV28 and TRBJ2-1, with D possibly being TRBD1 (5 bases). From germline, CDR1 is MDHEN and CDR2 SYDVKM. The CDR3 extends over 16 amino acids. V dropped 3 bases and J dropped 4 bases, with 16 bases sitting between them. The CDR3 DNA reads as TGTGCCAGCAGTTTTGTTCTAGGGGTCTTGTACAATGAGCAGTTCTTC. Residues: CASSFVLGVLYNEQFF.

In DNA, the CDR3 is TGTGCCAGCAGTGACCAGGGGGGGGGCAGCAATGAGCAGTTCTTC. Protein product: CASSDQGGGSNEQFF. The chain uses TRBV6-4 and TRBJ2-1, with D tentatively TRBD1 or TRBD2 (7 bases each). The CDR3 is 15 amino acids. Deletions cut 2 bases from V and 6 bases from J, with 14 bases between. The germline gives CDR1 MRHNA, CDR2 SNTAGT.

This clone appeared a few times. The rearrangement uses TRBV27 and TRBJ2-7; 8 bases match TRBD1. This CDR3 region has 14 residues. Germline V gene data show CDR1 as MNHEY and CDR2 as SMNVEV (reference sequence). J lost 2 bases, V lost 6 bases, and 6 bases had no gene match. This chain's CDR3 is CASSPGTGPYEQYF. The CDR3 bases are TGTGCCAGCAGCCCCGGGACAGGACCCTACGAGCAGTACTTC.

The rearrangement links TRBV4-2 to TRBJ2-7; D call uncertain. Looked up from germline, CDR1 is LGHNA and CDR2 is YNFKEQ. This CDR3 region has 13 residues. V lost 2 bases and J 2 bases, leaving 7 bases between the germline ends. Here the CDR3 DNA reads TGTGCCAGCAGCCAATCCCCGACCTACGAGCAGTACTTC. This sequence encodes CASSQSPTYEQYF.

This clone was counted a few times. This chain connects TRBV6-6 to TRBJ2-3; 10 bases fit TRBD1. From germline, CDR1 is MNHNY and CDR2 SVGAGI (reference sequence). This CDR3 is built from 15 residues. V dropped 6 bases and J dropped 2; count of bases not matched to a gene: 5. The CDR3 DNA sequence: TGTGCCAGCAGCCTCGGGACAGGGGACACAGATACGCAGTATTTT. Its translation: CASSLGTGDTDTQYF.

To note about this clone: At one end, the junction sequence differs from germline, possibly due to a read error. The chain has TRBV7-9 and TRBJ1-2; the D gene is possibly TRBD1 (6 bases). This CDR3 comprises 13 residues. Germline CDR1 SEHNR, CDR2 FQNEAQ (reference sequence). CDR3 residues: CASTLGTGFGYTF. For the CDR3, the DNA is TGTGCCAGCACCTTAGGTACAGGGTTTGGCTACACCTTC.

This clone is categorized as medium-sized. The CDR3 DNA is TGTGCCTGGAGTGTATTTCGAAGAGGGGATTCACCCCTCCACTTT. Residues: CAWSVFRRGDSPLHF. The chain couples TRBV30 to TRBJ1-6; D might be TRBD1 (5 bases). From germline, CDR1 is GTSNPN and CDR2 SVGIG (reference sequence). The CDR3 spans 15 residues. Trimming pared 0 bases from V and 8 bases from J, leaving 14 bases between.